This T cell receptor beta chain came from a study of shared clonotypes between healthy human individuals. In the study overall: Per donor, three plates held CD4 naive cells, three held CD4 memory, two held CD8 naive and one held CD8 memory. Study-wide results and limits: Clonotypes which were not shared had lower generation probabilities than clonotypes that all four donors shared.

An assay was performed, and its level was deep. Assay: immunoSEQ multiplex PCR; the TCRdb copy retains only in-frame clones and omits some. The sample gives around 2.1 million clones, 90% to 97% of which show up once; about 0.13% is in the top ten. There are 14 residues in the CDR3. Trimming stripped 1 base from V and 2 bases from J, with 9 bases between. CDR1 is SGHTA, CDR2 FQGNSA, per germline. This clone was counted once. Its antigen is currently unknown. The chain has TRBV7-2 and TRBJ2-7; no clear D gene. The origin of this receptor is a young man in good health. Source material: naive CD4+ T cells sorted from blood. Subset defined: CD45RA+ positively selected. The CDR3 loop is CASSLDLGTYEQYF. In DNA form, the CDR3 reads TGTGCCAGCAGCTTAGATCTGGGCACCTACGAGCAGTACTTC. Full variable domain (remainder filled in from reference TRBV7-2 and TRBJ2-7): GAGVSQSPSNKVTEKGKDVELRCDPISGHTALYWYRQSLGQGLEFLIYFQGNSAPDKSGLPSDRFSAERTGGSVSTLTIQRTQQEDSAVYLCASSLDLGTYEQYFGPGTRLTVT.